Listed below are T cell receptor beta chains from one sample, sequenced in a study of OX40 agonist ivuxolimab in advanced cancers. This table comes from immunoSEQ multiplex PCR, and its TCRdb copy is limited to in-frame clones, with some not included. The sample gives 100,000 to 130,000 clones, 85% to 95% of which show up once; about 1.2% is in the top ten. The sequences come from CD4+ or CD8+ T cells sorted from blood, collected in a trial of the OX40 agonist ivuxolimab. Receptors were obtained from an adult with an advanced solid tumor such as melanoma, head and neck, liver or kidney cancer. Both conserved end residues are part of each CDR3. The D gene is left open where the match is weak. Size is stated for part of the rows, as once, few or many counts, or as a class when the clone is expanded.

v_call	clone_size	d_call	j_call	cdr3_aa	cdr3_nt
TRBV28	.	TRBD2	TRBJ2-3	CASRTSGTDTQYF	TGTGCCAGCAGGACTAGCGGCACAGATACGCAGTATTTT
TRBV27	.	.	TRBJ2-1	CASSTNRVLGANEQFF	TGTGCCAGCAGCACCAACAGGGTATTAGGCGCTAATGAGCAGTTCTTC
TRBV19	.	.	TRBJ2-7	CASSRSASHYEQYF	TGTGCCAGTAGTCGGTCGGCCAGCCACTACGAGCAGTACTTC
TRBV5-1	.	.	TRBJ2-2	CASSLTQNANTGELFF	TGCGCCAGCAGCTTAACACAGAATGCGAACACCGGGGAGCTGTTTTTT
TRBV7-2	.	.	TRBJ1-2	CASSLRTYGYTF	TGTGCCAGCAGCTTACGGACGTATGGCTACACCTTC
TRBV18	.	.	TRBJ1-2	CASSRGLQVSGYTF	TGTGCCAGCTCACGGGGTCTACAAGTCTCTGGCTACACCTTC
TRBV7-3	.	.	TRBJ2-2	CASSLMGKSTGELFF	TGTGCCAGCAGCTTAATGGGAAAAAGCACCGGGGAGCTGTTTTTT
TRBV14	.	.	TRBJ2-3	CASSLGLHPTDTQYF	TGTGCCAGCAGCTTGGGTTTACACCCCACAGATACGCAGTATTTT
TRBV5-6	.	.	TRBJ1-5	CASSFITREGEPQHF	TGTGCCAGCAGCTTTATTACCCGGGAAGGTGAGCCCCAGCATTTT
TRBV5-1	.	.	TRBJ2-4	CASSSGGLARGAKNIQYF	TGCGCCAGCAGCTCTGGGGGGCTAGCGAGAGGGGCCAAAAACATTCAGTACTTC
TRBV11-3	.	TRBD1	TRBJ2-2	CASSLILGTGVSGELFF	TGTGCCAGCAGCTTAATCTTGGGGACAGGGGTGTCCGGGGAGCTGTTTTTT
TRBV6-1	once	TRBD1	TRBJ1-2	CASSEALRGTGSGYGYTF	TGTGCCAGCAGTGAAGCGCTTCGGGGGACAGGGTCTGGCTATGGCTACACCTTC
TRBV7-6	.	TRBD1	TRBJ2-7	CASSGTGAASKQYF	TGTGCCAGCAGCGGAACAGGGGCCGCATCAAAGCAGTACTTC
TRBV19	.	.	TRBJ1-1	CASSSAVEAFF	TGTGCCAGTAGTTCGGCAGTAGAAGCTTTCTTT
TRBV11-3	.	.	TRBJ2-5	CASTLIWGDEQYF	TGTGCCAGCACCCTCATTTGGGGAGATGAGCAGTACTTC
TRBV16	once	.	TRBJ1-4	CASSSPDPSEKLFF	TGTGCCAGCAGCTCTCCCGATCCCAGTGAAAAACTGTTTTTT
TRBV18	.	TRBD1	TRBJ1-1	CASSGTGNGEAFF	TGTGCCAGCTCAGGGACAGGGAACGGTGAAGCTTTCTTT
TRBV27	.	.	TRBJ2-1	CASSPRSGKRNEQFF	TGTGCCAGCAGTCCGCGGTCAGGGAAACGCAATGAGCAGTTCTTC
TRBV7-9	.	.	TRBJ1-4	CASRPRGLGEKLFF	TGTGCCAGCAGGCCGCGGGGACTGGGAGAAAAACTGTTTTTT
TRBV18	.	.	TRBJ2-2	CASSPPGKRSNTGELFF	TGTGCCAGCTCACCACCTGGTAAGCGGTCGAACACCGGGGAGCTGTTTTTT
TRBV7-9	.	TRBD2	TRBJ2-5	CASSGGGSGRALETQYF	TGTGCCAGCAGCGGAGGTGGTAGCGGGAGGGCCTTGGAGACCCAGTACTTC
TRBV5-1	.	TRBD1	TRBJ2-7	CASSQPGQTYEQYF	TGCGCCAGCAGCCAACCGGGACAGACCTACGAGCAGTACTTC
TRBV5-6	.	TRBD2	TRBJ2-1	CASSEGLAGSGNEQFF	TGTGCCAGCAGCGAGGGACTAGCGGGATCGGGCAATGAGCAGTTCTTC
TRBV11-2	.	TRBD1	TRBJ2-7	CASSLDGTGGSKEQYF	TGTGCCAGCAGCTTAGATGGGACAGGGGGATCGAAAGAGCAGTACTTC
TRBV7-9	.	.	TRBJ1-3	CASSPYAGSGNTIYF	TGTGCCAGCAGCCCTTACGCGGGGTCGGGAAACACCATATATTTT
TRBV11-2	.	.	TRBJ1-5	CASSLGGWSNQPQHF	TGTGCCAGCAGCTTAGGGGGTTGGAGCAATCAGCCCCAGCATTTT
TRBV5-8	.	.	TRBJ2-7	CASSRLGINSEYEQYF	TGTGCCAGCAGCAGACTAGGGATCAACTCCGAGTACGAGCAGTACTTC
TRBV21-1	once	.	TRBJ2-5	CASSNYTEVETQYF	TGTGCCAGCAGCAACTACACAGAGGTGGAGACCCAGTACTTC
TRBV7-8	.	.	TRBJ1-1	CASSILGGANTEAFF	TGTGCCAGCAGCATCTTGGGAGGGGCGAACACTGAAGCTTTCTTT
TRBV5-6	.	TRBD1	TRBJ2-7	CASSVDRAPFTYEQYF	TGTGCCAGCAGCGTTGACAGGGCCCCTTTTACCTACGAGCAGTACTTC
TRBV7-2	once	.	TRBJ1-5	CASSLLHGQPQHF	TGTGCCAGCAGCTTATTGCACGGTCAGCCCCAGCATTTT
TRBV7-2	few	.	TRBJ1-1	CASSLAGRGEAFF	TGTGCCAGCAGCTTAGCGGGCAGGGGTGAGGCTTTCTTT